Below are 15 T cell receptor beta chains sequenced from a single sample in a study of molecular identifiers for immune sequencing clone quantification. TCRdb analysed the PCR reads with MiXCR anew, one entry per CDR3 protein. The repertoire holds about 510,000 distinct CDR3 sequences, with 20% to 25% as singletons. Input material: naive CD8+ T cells from blood, with Jurkat cell RNA spiked in. Specified subset: FACS-sorted CD8+CD4-CCR7+CD45RA+ naive T cells. Source of these receptors: a human donor in good health. Some libraries in this study had Jurkat cell RNA spiked in.

This clonotype was counted at least ten times. The gene calls are TRBV4-1 and TRBJ2-1; 7 bases match TRBD2. Germline V lookup: CDR1 MGHRA, CDR2 YSYEKL. V was clipped by 4 bases and J by 4 bases; unmatched bases: 13. The CDR3 sequence is 17 residues long. CDR3 sequence reads: CASSRTPGGVGYNEQFF. CDR3 nucleotide sequence: TGCGCCAGCAGCCGCACTCCTGGGGGGGTAGGATACAATGAGCAGTTCTTC.

Regarding this clonotype: Compared with germline, one end of the junction differs, possibly owing to a read error. The chain recombines TRBV5-6 with TRBJ1-3; D not resolved. There are 15 residues in the CDR3. Germline V lookup: CDR1 SGHDT, CDR2 YYEEEE. The CDR3 spells CASSLVRVSGNTVYF. CDR3 in DNA: TGTGCCAGCAGCTTGGTGCGAGTCTCTGGAAACACCGTATATTTT.

This clonotype was observed a few times. This chain connects TRBV7-9 to TRBJ2-3; the match to TRBD2 covers 8 bases. The V gene's germline CDR1 is SEHNR and CDR2 FQNEAQ (reference sequence). The V and J ends lost 7 bases and 3 bases, in that order; junction bases with no gene match: 18. The CDR3 is made up of 18 amino acids. CDR3 amino acids: CASTLLGREDFLTDTQYF. CDR3 nucleotide sequence: TGTGCCAGCACCCTCCTCGGGCGGGAGGACTTCTTAACAGATACGCAGTATTTT.

In regard to this clonotype: This may come from a read error, since a much larger clone is one base off. The rearrangement joins TRBV19 to TRBJ2-6; weak D call: TRBD1 (5 bases). The CDR3 contains 14 residues. The germline V gene has CDR1 LNHDA and CDR2 SQIVND (reference sequence). CDR3 in amino acids: CASSISSGANALTF. CDR3 nucleotide sequence: TGTGCCAGTAGCATCTCCTCTGGGGCCAACGCCCTGACTTTC.

The chain carries TRBV18 and TRBJ1-1; perhaps TRBD1 as D (5 bases). The germline V gene has CDR1 KGHSH and CDR2 LQKENI. The V and J ends lost 4 bases and 1 base respectively, with 10 bases between them. The CDR3 runs to 14 residues. The DNA for the CDR3 is TGTGCCAGCTCACTTCCAGGGAGGAACACTGAAGCTTTCTTT. The encoded protein is CASSLPGRNTEAFF.

The V call is TRBV30, the J call TRBJ1-3; the match to TRBD1 covers 9 bases. CDR3 length: 15 amino acids. J gave up 0 bases and V 7 bases, and 7 bases lay outside the gene matches. CDR1 GTSNPN and CDR2 SVGIG come from the germline V gene (reference sequence). In nucleotides, the CDR3 is TGTGCCTCGGATACGGGACAGGGCTCTGGAAACACCATATATTTT. Encoded protein: CASDTGQGSGNTIYF. The full variable domain, its missing parts supplied by reference TRBV30 and TRBJ1-3, is SQTIHQWPATLVQPVGSPLSLECTVEGTSNPNLYWYRQAAGRGLQLLFYSVGIGQISSEVPQNLSASRPQDRQFILSSKKLLLSDSGFYLCASDTGQGSGNTIYFGEGSWLTVV.

The chain carries TRBV28 and TRBJ2-1; D unresolved. V lost 3 bases and J lost 6, with 9 bases in between. This CDR3 region has 13 residues. Germline CDR1 reads MDHEN; CDR2 reads SYDVKM. CDR3 bases: TGTGCCAGCAGTTTGAGACCAGGCAATGAGCAGTTCTTC. Residues: CASSLRPGNEQFF.

V usage is TRBV19 and J usage is TRBJ2-3; 8 bases map to TRBD1. J gave up 4 bases and V 7 bases, and 10 bases lay outside the gene matches. The length of the CDR3 is 15 residues. From germline, CDR1 is LNHDA and CDR2 SQIVND (reference sequence). Here the CDR3 reads CASKTVQGAADTQYF. DNA for the CDR3: TGTGCCAGTAAGACGGTTCAGGGGGCGGCAGATACGCAGTATTTT.

This clonotype was detected ten times or more. The chain links TRBV6-1 to TRBJ1-5; a possible D gene is TRBD1 (5 bases). The CDR3 has 17 amino acids. Trimming took off 3 bases at V and 5 bases at J, with 20 bases between the two ends. Looked up from germline, CDR1 is MNHNS and CDR2 is SASEGT. The CDR3 region has the DNA TGTGCCAGCAGTGAGAATACAGGACTCTCAATGTATCAGCCCCAGCATTTT. Amino acids: CASSENTGLSMYQPQHF.

This sequence joins TRBV27 and TRBJ2-7; no definite D call. CDR3 length: 12 amino acids. Trimming took off 5 bases at V and 6 bases at J, with 11 bases between the two ends. Germline values: CDR1 MNHEY, CDR2 SMNVEV (reference sequence). The CDR3 region is CASSPVSTEQYF. In DNA, the CDR3 is TGTGCCAGCAGTCCAGTGTCCACCGAGCAGTACTTC.

This clonotype was counted ten times or more. The V gene is TRBV7-9, the J gene TRBJ2-3, with 8 bases aligning to TRBD1. Trimming removed 1 base from V and 5 bases from J; junction bases left unmatched: 8. CDR3 length equals 16 residues. In germline, CDR1 is SEHNR, CDR2 FQNEAQ (reference sequence). This CDR3 is CASSLVNQGAIDTQYF. CDR3 nucleotides: TGTGCCAGCAGCTTAGTGAATCAGGGGGCTATAGATACGCAGTATTTT.

The rearrangement uses TRBV9 and TRBJ2-7; 7 bases are a match to TRBD2. Trimming removed 2 bases from V and 2 bases from J; junction bases left unmatched: 4. The V gene's germline CDR1 is SGDLS and CDR2 YYNGEE. The CDR3 has 14 amino acids. The CDR3 DNA reads as TGTGCCAGCAGCGTCGGGCGGGAGACCTACGAGCAGTACTTC. It specifies CASSVGRETYEQYF. The full variable domain, rest sourced from reference TRBV9 and TRBJ2-7, is DSGVTQTPKHLITATGQRVTLRCSPRSGDLSVYWYQQSLDQGLQFLIQYYNGEERAKGNILERFSAQQFPDLHSELNLSSLELGDSALYFCASSVGRETYEQYFGPGTRLTVT.

To note about this clonotype: Likely a read error: the CDR3 ends without its conserved phenylalanine or tryptophan. This rearrangement joins TRBV10-2 to TRBJ2-3; 12 bases are shared with TRBD2. This CDR3 is 16 amino acids long. With 6 bases clipped from V and 4 bases from J, the junction kept 8 bases outside the gene matches. Germline loops: CDR1 WSHSY, CDR2 SAAADI. The CDR3 loop is CASSAKTSGSSDTQYV. CDR3 in DNA: TGCGCCAGCAGCGCAAAGACTAGCGGGAGTTCAGATACGCAGTATGTT.

In its sample, this clonotype was seen a few times. Germline and junction disagree at one end, which may indicate a read error. The gene calls are TRBV5-8 and TRBJ1-1, with 8 nucleotides matching TRBD1. Looked up from germline, CDR1 is SGHTS and CDR2 is YDEGEE. This CDR3 comprises 15 residues. CDR3 amino acids: CASNLPGGAYTEAFF. The DNA of the CDR3 is TGTGCCAGCAACTTGCCAGGGGGCGCGTATACTGAAGCTTTCTTT.

Only a few counts were recorded for this clonotype. The gene calls are TRBV30 and TRBJ2-7; 7 nucleotides line up with TRBD1. Germline V gene lookup returns CDR1 GTSNPN and CDR2 SVGIG (reference sequence). Unmatched junction bases numbered 7, after V lost 3 bases and J lost 2 bases. This CDR3 has 14 residues. Here the CDR3 reads CAWSGPGGTYEQYF. The CDR3 DNA reads TGTGCCTGGAGCGGTCCAGGGGGAACCTACGAGCAGTACTTC.